Listed here are 13 T cell receptor beta chains from one sample, sequenced in a study of T cell responses to AZD1222 COVID-19 vaccine. Sequencing used immunoSEQ multiplex PCR; TCRdb keeps in-frame clones, though not all of them. The sample holds 95,000 to 150,000 clones, approximately 90% seen once. Sample: peripheral blood, taken on day 0 of AZD1222 vaccination. These receptors were obtained from an adult in good health.

The chain employs TRBV7-9 and TRBJ2-2; the D gene could be TRBD1 or TRBD2 (6 bases each). Trimming stripped 5 bases from V and 5 bases from J, with 18 bases between. Germline V gene data show CDR1 as SEHNR and CDR2 as FQNEAQ (reference sequence). CDR3 length: 16 residues. The CDR3 loop reads CASSANRAAGTGELFF. The CDR3 DNA reads as TGTGCCAGCAGCGCAAACAGGGCCGCGGGAACCGGGGAGCTGTTTTTT.

The chain joins TRBV19 to TRBJ2-7, with 10 bases lining up with TRBD1. Trimming removed 4 bases from V and 4 bases from J; junction bases left unmatched: 4. This CDR3 is built from 14 residues. CDR1 is LNHDA and CDR2 is SQIVND in the germline V gene (reference sequence). The CDR3 DNA sequence: TGTGCCAGTAGTACGACAGGGGGCGTTTACGAGCAGTACTTC. Translated, it gives CASSTTGGVYEQYF.

The chain combines TRBV9 with TRBJ2-7; 7 bases fit TRBD1. Germline V gene lookup returns CDR1 SGDLS and CDR2 YYNGEE. The CDR3 sequence is 13 residues long. The trim removed 4 bases at V and 6 bases at J, leaving 7 bases unmatched. The CDR3 here is CASSPRYRGEQYF. The DNA for the CDR3 is TGTGCCAGCAGCCCAAGGTACAGGGGCGAGCAGTACTTC. The full variable domain, in which reference TRBV9 and TRBJ2-7 provide the parts outside the CDR3, is DSGVTQTPKHLITATGQRVTLRCSPRSGDLSVYWYQQSLDQGLQFLIQYYNGEERAKGNILERFSAQQFPDLHSELNLSSLELGDSALYFCASSPRYRGEQYFGPGTRLTVT.

This clone was observed a handful of times. V gene TRBV29-1 combines with J gene TRBJ1-1; TRBD1 is a possible D gene (5 bases). The CDR3 has 11 residues. The germline gives CDR1 SQVTM, CDR2 ANQGSEA. Trimming took off 4 bases at V and 5 bases at J, with 8 bases between the two ends. The CDR3 loop is CSVAPGTEAFF. CDR3 nucleotide sequence: TGCAGCGTTGCTCCAGGGACTGAAGCTTTCTTT.

The V and J genes are TRBV3-1 (or the pseudogene TRBV3-2) and TRBJ2-5; D is possibly TRBD1 or TRBD2 (5 bases each). Trimming pared 0 bases from V and 7 bases from J, leaving 15 bases between. The CDR3 is 15 residues long. Germline V gives CDR1 LGHDT, CDR2 YNNKEL (reference sequence). CDR3 in amino acids: CASSQEPPGLGTQYF. The CDR3 bases are TGTGCCAGCAGCCAAGAGCCCCCGGGGCTCGGGACCCAGTACTTC.

This clone turned up a few times. The J gene is TRBJ2-2, the V gene TRBV18; D perhaps matches TRBD2 (5 bases). The germline V gene has CDR1 KGHSH and CDR2 LQKENI. CDR3 length: 15 amino acids. The germline V and J ends were trimmed by 5 bases and 2 bases, with 12 bases remaining between them. The DNA of the CDR3 is TGTGCCAGCTCAACGGAGGTAGGAAACACCGGGGAGCTGTTTTTT. Translating it yields CASSTEVGNTGELFF. The entire variable domain, with the rest obtained from reference TRBV18 and TRBJ2-2, is as follows: NAGVMQNPRHLVRRRGQEARLRCSPMKGHSHVYWYRQLPEEGLKFMVYLQKENIIDESGMPKERFSAEFPKEGPSILRIQQVVRGDSAAYFCASSTEVGNTGELFFGEGSRLTVL.

The chain couples TRBV28 to TRBJ2-7, with 7 nucleotides matching TRBD2. This CDR3 is built from 15 residues. The V and J ends lost 6 bases and 3 bases, in that order; junction bases with no gene match: 11. The germline gives CDR1 MDHEN, CDR2 SYDVKM. Here the CDR3 DNA reads TGTGCCAGCAGCGGTCGGGCTAGCGGAATCTACGAGCAGTACTTC. Translated, it gives CASSGRASGIYEQYF.

This clone was found a few times. The gene calls are TRBV18 and TRBJ2-5; 8 bases line up with TRBD2. With V trimmed by 3 bases and J by 2 bases, 11 bases remained unmatched. The CDR3 is 17 amino acids. Germline CDR1 and CDR2: KGHSH and LQKENI. The DNA for the CDR3 is TGTGCCAGCTCACCTTTTATAGGTAGCGGGGAACAAGAGACCCAGTACTTC. Its protein product is CASSPFIGSGEQETQYF.

The chain links TRBV27 to TRBJ2-7, with TRBD2 matching 7 bases. Looked up from germline, CDR1 is MNHEY and CDR2 is SMNVEV (reference sequence). The CDR3 extends over 15 amino acids. Unmatched junction bases numbered 4, after V lost 2 bases and J lost 0 bases. CDR3 DNA sequence: TGTGCCAGCAGTTTAGACGGGGGGAGCTCCTACGAGCAGTACTTC. This codes for CASSLDGGSSYEQYF.

The genes are TRBV7-3 and TRBJ1-2; D may be TRBD1 (5 bases). V shed 2 bases and J shed 8 bases, with 18 bases lying between them. The CDR3 spans 15 residues. Germline loops: CDR1 SGHTA, CDR2 FQGTGA. CDR3 DNA: TGTGCCAGCAGCTTATCCCACGACAGTCGCAGCGGCTACACCTTC. It translates to CASSLSHDSRSGYTF.

The V call is TRBV15, the J call TRBJ1-1, with a tentative D call TRBD1 (5 bases). CDR3 length equals 14 residues. Germline values: CDR1 LNHNV, CDR2 YYDKDF (reference sequence). With 1 base removed from V and 5 bases from J, the gap between germline ends came to 11 bases. CDR3 in amino acids: CATSRGGVGTEAFF. The CDR3 nucleotides are TGTGCCACCAGCAGAGGGGGGGTCGGAACTGAAGCTTTCTTT.

CDR3 nucleotide sequence: TGTGCCATCAGCGCCGGACAGGCCACCTCTGGAAACACCATATATTTT. It yields the protein CAISAGQATSGNTIYF. The gene calls are TRBV10-3 and TRBJ1-3; 7 bases map to TRBD1. Germline V gives CDR1 ENHRY, CDR2 SYGVKD. This CDR3 comprises 16 residues. V dropped 6 bases and J dropped 0; count of bases not matched to a gene: 8.

The J gene is TRBJ2-7, the V gene TRBV11-1; the D gene is possibly TRBD1 (6 bases). Trimming left V 5 bases short and J 6 bases short, with 17 bases between. CDR1 is SGHAT and CDR2 is FQDESV in the germline V gene (reference sequence). The CDR3 is made up of 14 amino acids. This CDR3 is CASSPGTTSTEQYF. The DNA of the CDR3 is TGTGCCAGCAGCCCCGGGACAACCTCTACCGAGCAGTACTTC. Together with reference TRBV11-1 and TRBJ2-7, the CDR3 gives the full variable domain: EAEVAQSPRYKITEKSQAVAFWCDPISGHATLYWYRQILGQGPELLVQFQDESVVDDSQLPKDRFSAERLKGVDSTLKIQPAELGDSAMYLCASSPGTTSTEQYFGPGTRLTVT.